This T cell receptor (beta chain) originates from a study of blood T cell repertoires in COVID-19. Across the whole study: Acute-phase and convalescent COVID-19 samples originated in the United States, Italy and Spain.

Participants were aged about 18 to 100 years, lived in 25 or so US areas, and enrolled virtually. Trimming stripped 3 bases from V and 4 bases from J, with 12 bases between. Germline values: CDR1 MNHNS, CDR2 SASEGT. CDR3 length equals 14 residues. TCRdb keeps only in-frame clones here, not all; method: immunoSEQ multiplex PCR. The sample shows 250,000 to 350,000 clones, almost 90% of them seen only once. The receptor was derived from a woman younger than 30 with acute COVID-19. The J gene is TRBJ1-2, the V gene TRBV6-1; tentatively, D is TRBD1 (5 bases). Material for sequencing was PBMCs or T cells enriched from blood (not recorded which). The DNA for the CDR3 is TGTGCCAGCAGTGACACTACAGGCTCCTATGGCTACACCTTC. Amino acids: CASSDTTGSYGYTF.